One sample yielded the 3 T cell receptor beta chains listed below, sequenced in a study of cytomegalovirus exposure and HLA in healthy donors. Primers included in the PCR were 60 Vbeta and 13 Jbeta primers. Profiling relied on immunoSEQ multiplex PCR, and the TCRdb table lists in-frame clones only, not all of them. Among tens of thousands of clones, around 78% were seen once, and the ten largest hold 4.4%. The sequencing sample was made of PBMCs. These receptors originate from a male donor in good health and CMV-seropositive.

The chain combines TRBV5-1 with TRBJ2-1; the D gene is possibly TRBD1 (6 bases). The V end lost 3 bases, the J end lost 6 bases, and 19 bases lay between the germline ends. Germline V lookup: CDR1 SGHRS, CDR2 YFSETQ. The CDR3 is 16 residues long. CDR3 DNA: TGCGCCAGCAGCTCGGATGGGGGCCCCAGGGGCAATGAGCAGTTCTTC. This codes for CASSSDGGPRGNEQFF.

DNA for the CDR3: TGTGCCAGTAGACCGGCGGGATCCTCCTACGAGCAGTACTTC. Protein sequence: CASRPAGSSYEQYF. The rearrangement uses TRBV19 and TRBJ2-7, with D possibly TRBD2 on 6 matching bases. The CDR3 length is 14 residues. Germline V gene sequence: CDR1 LNHDA, CDR2 SQIVND (reference sequence). V dropped 6 bases and J dropped 0 bases, with 12 bases sitting between them.

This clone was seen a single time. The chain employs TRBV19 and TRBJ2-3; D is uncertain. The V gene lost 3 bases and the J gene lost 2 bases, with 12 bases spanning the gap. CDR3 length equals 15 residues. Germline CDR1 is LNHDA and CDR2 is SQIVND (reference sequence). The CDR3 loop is CASSIVLSYTDTQYF. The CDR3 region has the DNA TGTGCCAGTAGTATCGTACTCTCCTACACAGATACGCAGTATTTT.